The 14 T cell receptor beta chains below come from one sample, sequenced in a study of shared clonotypes between healthy human individuals. CD8 cells regarded as naive lacked CD45RO, were positively chosen for CCR7, and omitted terminally differentiated effector memory CD45RA+ cells. TCRdb's table, derived via immunoSEQ multiplex PCR, lists solely in-frame clones and lacks some. This table holds around 2,000,000 clones, more than 85% found once. Sequencing used naive CD8+ T cells from PBMCs. The source is a man between 18 and 35 years old in good health. Some clones in this sample may be carry-over from other donors' samples.

The V gene is TRBV29-1, the J gene TRBJ2-7, with D perhaps matching TRBD2 (6 bases). CDR1 and CDR2 (germline): SQVTM, ANQGSEA. The V end was cut by 2 bases, the J end by 4 bases, with 18 bases between. This CDR3 region has 15 residues. Here the CDR3 reads CSVELARDPAYEQYF. The CDR3 DNA reads TGCAGCGTTGAACTAGCGCGAGACCCCGCGTACGAGCAGTACTTC.

This clone has just one count. This chain uses TRBV10-3 with TRBJ2-7; the D is unclear. Trimming took off 5 bases at V and 2 bases at J, with 10 bases between the two ends. Germline loops: CDR1 ENHRY, CDR2 SYGVKD. The CDR3 runs 13 residues. The chain's CDR3 is CAISTLLTYEQYF. CDR3 in DNA: TGTGCCATCAGTACTCTGCTCACCTACGAGCAGTACTTC.

This chain uses TRBV2 with TRBJ2-3; TRBD2 matches at 9 bases. This CDR3 spans 16 amino acids. Losses at the gene ends were 7 bases for V and 1 base for J; bases not matched to a gene: 9. The germline gives CDR1 SNHLY, CDR2 FYNNEI. The chain's CDR3 is CASTASGKVGTDTQYF. In DNA, the CDR3 is TGTGCCAGCACGGCTAGCGGGAAGGTCGGCACAGATACGCAGTATTTT.

The gene calls are TRBV5-6 and TRBJ2-1, with D perhaps TRBD2 (6 bases). V dropped 4 bases and J dropped 3 bases, with 14 bases sitting between them. CDR3 length: 15 amino acids. Per the germline V gene, CDR1 is SGHDT and CDR2 is YYEEEE. The CDR3: CASSRTRTNYNEQFF. The CDR3 nucleotides are TGTGCCAGCAGCCGAACCCGGACTAACTACAATGAGCAGTTCTTC.

The chain links TRBV11-2 to TRBJ2-1; D may correspond to TRBD1 or TRBD2 (5 bases each). Germline V gives CDR1 SGHAT, CDR2 FQNNGV. V lost 4 bases and J 9 bases, leaving 10 bases between the germline ends. The CDR3 covers 12 residues. In DNA, the CDR3 is TGTGCCAGCAGCTCGCCAGGGAGTGAGCAGTTCTTC. Translating it yields CASSSPGSEQFF.

V is TRBV28 and J is TRBJ1-1; no clear D. With 4 bases removed from V and 8 bases from J, the gap between germline ends came to 17 bases. The germline CDR1 and CDR2 sequences are MDHEN and SYDVKM. This CDR3 spans 14 amino acids. The CDR3 region is CASSSLEGSREAFF. CDR3 DNA sequence: TGTGCCAGCAGTTCCTTAGAAGGAAGCCGGGAAGCTTTCTTT.

The gene calls are TRBV13 and TRBJ2-3; the D is unclear. Per germline, CDR1 PRHDT and CDR2 FYEKMQ (reference sequence). The ends were cut back, 8 bases at V and 2 bases at J, with 8 bases in the middle. CDR3 length: 12 residues. The CDR3 is CASRTITDTQYF. In nucleotides, the CDR3 is TGTGCCAGCCGGACCATCACAGATACGCAGTATTTT. The whole variable domain, remainder taken from reference TRBV13 and TRBJ2-3, is AAGVIQSPRHLIKEKRETATLKCYPIPRHDTVYWYQQGPGQDPQFLISFYEKMQSDKGSIPDRFSAQQFSDYHSELNMSSLELGDSALYFCASRTITDTQYFGPGTRLTVL.

V usage is TRBV19 and J usage is TRBJ1-1, with D possibly matching TRBD1 (5 bases). Germline CDR1 and CDR2: LNHDA and SQIVND (reference sequence). The CDR3 is 15 residues long. Between the trimmed V and J ends, which lost 5 bases and 1 base, there was a span of 14 bases. CDR3 sequence reads: CASSAYLQGNTEAFF. Here the CDR3 DNA reads TGTGCCAGTAGTGCATACCTCCAGGGGAACACTGAAGCTTTCTTT. Variable domain in full (rest from reference TRBV19 and TRBJ1-1): DGGITQSPKYLFRKEGQNVTLSCEQNLNHDAMYWYRQDPGQGLRLIYYSQIVNDFQKGDIAEGYSVSREKKESFPLTVTSAQKNPTAFYLCASSAYLQGNTEAFFGQGTRLTVV.

V and J are TRBV4-2 and TRBJ2-1; either TRBD1 or TRBD2 may supply D (5 bases each). The germline V gene encodes CDR1 LGHNA and CDR2 YNFKEQ. The CDR3 length is 14 residues. With 4 bases removed from V and 6 bases from J, the gap between germline ends came to 13 bases. The CDR3 nucleotides are TGTGCCAGCAGCCTGGGGGAGAGGGGCAATGAGCAGTTCTTC. As protein: CASSLGERGNEQFF.

This chain links TRBV28 with TRBJ1-3; weak D call: TRBD1 (6 bases). Between the trimmed V and J ends, which lost 1 base and 2 bases, there was a span of 15 bases. The CDR3 extends over 17 amino acids. In germline, CDR1 is MDHEN, CDR2 SYDVKM. The CDR3 reads CASSLLGGGGAGNTIYF. CDR3 DNA sequence: TGTGCCAGCAGTTTATTAGGTGGAGGGGGGGCTGGAAACACCATATATTTT.

The V and J genes are TRBV5-6 and TRBJ2-1; D possibly corresponds to TRBD1 (6 bases). The germline gives CDR1 SGHDT, CDR2 YYEEEE. This CDR3 comprises 16 residues. The germline V and J ends were trimmed by 4 bases and 0 bases, with 14 bases remaining between them. The CDR3 region is CASSPRQESSYNEQFF. The CDR3 DNA sequence: TGTGCCAGCAGCCCTCGACAGGAGAGCTCCTACAATGAGCAGTTCTTC. Full variable domain (rest looked up from reference TRBV5-6 and TRBJ2-1): DAGVTQSPTHLIKTRGQQVTLRCSPKSGHDTVSWYQQALGQGPQFIFQYYEEEERQRGNFPDRFSGHQFPNYSSELNVNALLLGDSALYLCASSPRQESSYNEQFFGPGTRLTVL.

The chain is built from TRBV21-1 and TRBJ1-5; no check of the table's D call, TRBD1, against the DNA was made. TRBV21-1 is reported as a pseudogene. CDR3 length: 19 residues. The CDR3 DNA reads TGTGCCAGCAGCAAAGAGGGTACTTCCTTCCAGGGTTTGAATCAGCCCCAGCATTTT. Protein: CASSKEGTSFQGLNQPQHF.

About this clone itself: Distinct nucleotide sequences in the sample also encode this CDR3. The chain has TRBV6-5 and TRBJ2-2; D uncertain. The germline CDR1 and CDR2 sequences are MNHEY and SVGAGI. This CDR3 spans 12 amino acids. V gave up 4 bases and J gave up 4 bases, with 4 bases separating them. CDR3 sequence: CASSSRTGELFF. The DNA of the CDR3 is TGTGCCAGCAGTTCGCGCACCGGGGAGCTGTTTTTT.

A few counts support this clone. The chain links TRBV27 to TRBJ2-7; D gene ambiguous. Trimming took off 4 bases at V and 4 bases at J, with 8 bases between the two ends. Germline CDR1 is MNHEY and CDR2 is SMNVEV (reference sequence). The CDR3 runs 12 residues. CDR3 sequence: CASSSIDYEQYF. In nucleotides, the CDR3 is TGTGCCAGCAGTTCGATTGATTACGAGCAGTACTTC.